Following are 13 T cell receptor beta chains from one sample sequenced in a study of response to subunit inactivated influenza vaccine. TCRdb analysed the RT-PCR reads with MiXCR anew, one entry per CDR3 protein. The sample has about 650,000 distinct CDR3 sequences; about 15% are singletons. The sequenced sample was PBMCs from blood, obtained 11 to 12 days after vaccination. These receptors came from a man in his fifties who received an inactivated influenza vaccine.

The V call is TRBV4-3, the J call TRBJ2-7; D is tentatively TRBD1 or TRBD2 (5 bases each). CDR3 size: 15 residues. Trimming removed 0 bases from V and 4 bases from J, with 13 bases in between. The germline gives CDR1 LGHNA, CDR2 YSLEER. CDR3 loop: CASSQDFQGAYEQYF. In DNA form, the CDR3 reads TGCGCCAGCAGCCAAGATTTTCAGGGAGCTTACGAGCAGTACTTC.

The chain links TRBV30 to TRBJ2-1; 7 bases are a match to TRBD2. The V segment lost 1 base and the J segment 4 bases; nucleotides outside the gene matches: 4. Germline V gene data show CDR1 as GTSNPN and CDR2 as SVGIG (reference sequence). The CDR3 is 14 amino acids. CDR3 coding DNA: TGTGCCTGGAGTGGGCTAGCGGCTTACAATGAGCAGTTCTTC. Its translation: CAWSGLAAYNEQFF.

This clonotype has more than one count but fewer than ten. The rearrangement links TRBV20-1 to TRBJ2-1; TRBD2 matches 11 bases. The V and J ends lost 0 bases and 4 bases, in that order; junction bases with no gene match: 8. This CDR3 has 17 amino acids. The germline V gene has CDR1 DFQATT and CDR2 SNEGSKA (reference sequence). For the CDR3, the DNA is TGCAGTGCTAGAGATGAGTATGGGACTAGCGGATACAATGAGCAGTTCTTC. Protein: CSARDEYGTSGYNEQFF.

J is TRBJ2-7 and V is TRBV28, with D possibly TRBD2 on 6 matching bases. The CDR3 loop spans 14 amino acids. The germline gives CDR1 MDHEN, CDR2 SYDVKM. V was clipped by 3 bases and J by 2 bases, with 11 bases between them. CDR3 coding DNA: TGTGCCAGCAGTTTCCGGGACTCTGCCTACGAGCAGTACTTC. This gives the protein CASSFRDSAYEQYF.

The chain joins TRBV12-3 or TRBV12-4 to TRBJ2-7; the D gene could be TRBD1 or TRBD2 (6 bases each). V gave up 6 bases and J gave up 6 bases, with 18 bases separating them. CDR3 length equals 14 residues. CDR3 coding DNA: TGTGCCAGCAGCCCCCTATCGGGGGCACTCGAGCAGTACTTC. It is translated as CASSPLSGALEQYF.

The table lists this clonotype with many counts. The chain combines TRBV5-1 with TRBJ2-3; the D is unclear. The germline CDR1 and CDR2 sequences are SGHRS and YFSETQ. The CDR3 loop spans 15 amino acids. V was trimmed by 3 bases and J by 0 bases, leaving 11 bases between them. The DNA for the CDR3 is TGCGCCAGCAGCTACGCAATATCTAGCACAGATACGCAGTATTTT. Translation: CASSYAISSTDTQYF. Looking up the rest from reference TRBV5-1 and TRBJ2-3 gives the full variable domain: KAGVTQTPRYLIKTRGQQVTLSCSPISGHRSVSWYQQTPGQGLQFLFEYFSETQRNKGNFPGRFSGRQFSNSRSEMNVSTLELGDSALYLCASSYAISSTDTQYFGPGTRLTVL.

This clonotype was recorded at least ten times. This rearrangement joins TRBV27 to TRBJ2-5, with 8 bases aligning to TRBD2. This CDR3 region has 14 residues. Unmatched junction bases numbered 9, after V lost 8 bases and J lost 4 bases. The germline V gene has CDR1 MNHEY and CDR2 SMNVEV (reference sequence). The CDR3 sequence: CASGAGTRAETQYF. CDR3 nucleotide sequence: TGTGCCAGCGGGGCCGGGACTAGAGCAGAGACCCAGTACTTC.

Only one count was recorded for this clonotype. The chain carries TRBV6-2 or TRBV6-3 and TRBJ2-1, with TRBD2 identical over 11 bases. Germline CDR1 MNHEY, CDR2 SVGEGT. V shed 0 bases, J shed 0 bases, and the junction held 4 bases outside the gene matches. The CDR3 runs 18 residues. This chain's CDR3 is CASSYSVTSGSSYNEQFF. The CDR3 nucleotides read TGTGCCAGCAGTTACTCGGTAACTAGCGGGAGCTCCTACAATGAGCAGTTCTTC.

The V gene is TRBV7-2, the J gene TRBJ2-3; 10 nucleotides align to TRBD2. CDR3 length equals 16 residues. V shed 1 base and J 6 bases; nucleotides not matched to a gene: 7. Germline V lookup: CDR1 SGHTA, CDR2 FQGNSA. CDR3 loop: CASSLGSGGARDTQYF. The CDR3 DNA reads TGTGCCAGCAGCTTAGGGAGCGGGGGGGCCAGGGATACGCAGTATTTT.

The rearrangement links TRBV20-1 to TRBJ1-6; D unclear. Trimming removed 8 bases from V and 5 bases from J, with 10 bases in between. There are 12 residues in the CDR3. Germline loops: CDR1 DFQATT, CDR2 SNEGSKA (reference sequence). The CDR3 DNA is TGCAGTACCCGAGGGAATAATTCACCCCTCCACTTT. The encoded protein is CSTRGNNSPLHF.

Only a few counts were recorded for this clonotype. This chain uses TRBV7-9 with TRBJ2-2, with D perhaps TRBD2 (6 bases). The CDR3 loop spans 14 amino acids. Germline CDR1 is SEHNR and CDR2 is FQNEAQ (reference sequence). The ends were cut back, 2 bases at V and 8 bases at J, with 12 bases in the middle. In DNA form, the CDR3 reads TGTGCCAGCAGCTTAAACGGGGACTCGGGGGAGCTGTTTTTT. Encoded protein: CASSLNGDSGELFF. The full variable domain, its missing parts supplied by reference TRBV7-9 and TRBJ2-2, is DTGVSQNPRHKITKRGQNVTFRCDPISEHNRLYWYRQTLGQGPEFLTYFQNEAQLEKSRLLSDRFSAERPKGSFSTLEIQRTEQGDSAMYLCASSLNGDSGELFFGEGSRLTVL.

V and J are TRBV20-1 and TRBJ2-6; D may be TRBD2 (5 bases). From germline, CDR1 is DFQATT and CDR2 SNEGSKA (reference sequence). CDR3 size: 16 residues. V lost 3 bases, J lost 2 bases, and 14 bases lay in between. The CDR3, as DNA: TGCAGTGCTAGCCCCGGGGTCGGACCTGGGGCCAACGTCCTGACTTTC. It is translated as CSASPGVGPGANVLTF.

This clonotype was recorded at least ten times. The CDR3 nucleotides read TGTGCCAGCAGCTTAGCAGCGGCAGCCTACGAGCAGTACTTC. As protein: CASSLAAAAYEQYF. The chain carries TRBV7-2 and TRBJ2-7; the D gene is possibly TRBD2 (5 bases). CDR3 length: 14 amino acids. With 0 bases removed from V and 2 bases from J, the gap between germline ends came to 8 bases. Germline loops: CDR1 SGHTA, CDR2 FQGNSA.